Below, one TCR beta chain is given with its context. Its recognized antigen is unknown. No qualities accompany the bases; no much larger clone lies one base away. The 39 donors, aged about 6 to 95 years, were systemically healthy Caucasian individuals from Russia. About 9.8 milliliters of peripheral blood were drawn from each donor into EDTA-treated Vacutainer tubes. Ficoll-Paque density-gradient centrifugation was used to isolate PBMCs, with at least 6 million per sample. Trizol reagent was used to extract total RNA from the PBMCs, yielding at least 6 micrograms per sample. Naive CD45RAhigh/CD27high T cell percentages were measured by flow cytometry on a PBMC aliquot from every donor. The sample originates from a study of blood T cells in healthy people across ages (dated by TCRdb to between 2014 and 2016). Broadly, across the study: In model experiments, template switching captured about one uniquely barcoded TCR beta cDNA molecule for every two T cells. To track age-related changes in TCR beta repertoire diversity, the study relied on deep sequencing normalized with unique cDNA molecular identifiers. The donors were divided into four age groups: young (average 16 years), middle-aged (around 41), aged (under 70) and long-lived (82). To avoid experimental bias, donors of different ages were spread randomly across the sequencing lanes. The study analyzed two additional independent replicas of 1 million unique cDNA reads from the same blood draw for two donors, one aged 18 to 30 and one aged 80 or older.

Libraries were prepared through 5' RACE. Instrument on record: Illumina HiSeq 2500. The second PCR ran for roughly 7 to 11 cycles and used a J-beta primer mix along with a sample-barcoded 5' primer. A template-switch 5' adaptor carrying 12 random nucleotides introduced a unique molecular identifier onto each TCR beta cDNA molecule. At least 2.5 million CDR3-containing paired-end reads were obtained from each sample. First-strand cDNA was synthesized from all RNA with the Mint cDNA synthesis kit, primed by a TRBC-specific oligonucleotide. Following uracil-DNA glycosylase treatment, a first 18-cycle PCR with universal primers M1SS and BC2_uni_R was performed on all cDNA. The authors' analysis ran thus. Normalization of each sample was performed by random selection of 1 million high-quality reads, each carrying a distinct molecular identifier. Instead of being binned into consensus sequences, reads that shared molecular identifiers were thrown out. MiTCR, set to a Q25 quality threshold and the strictest error-elimination algorithm, was used for CDR3 identification, clonotype clustering and error correction. A nonparametric unseen species model with Euler transformation was used to estimate lower-bound total TCR beta diversity. Using fastp trimming at Q25 and MiXCR clonotype assembly, TCRdb reanalyzed the public sequencing data and kept in-frame beta chains. Rows are unified per CDR3 protein, each entry keeping the most common DNA and genes. It is TCRdb's table, rather than the study itself, that gives the V and J calls and clone size. Across this sample there are fewer than 750,000 distinct CDR3 sequences, with about 45% seen only once. Jointly, the top ten make up 20% to 25% of the sample.

Findings and caveats that apply to the study as a whole: Compared with the aged group, the long-lived group had more naive CD4+ T cells, fewer expanded clones and increased TCR diversity, a pattern suggesting age selection. There was a strong correlation between observed TCR beta diversity and the percentage of naive T cells measured by flow cytometry. Donor CMV infection status was unknown, potentially confounding age-related changes in expanded clonotypes. Because profiling used bulk unsorted PBMCs, naive and antigen-experienced compartments could not be compared conclusively. Estimates of total diversity based on one million sequenced T cells were regarded as lower bounds and as underestimates. As age increased, observed TCR beta diversity per million T cells dropped in a roughly linear way, and a significant reduction was already evident by age 40.

V lost 5 bases and J lost 2 bases; the stretch between them is 13 bases long. The CDR3 measures 14 amino acids from cysteine to phenylalanine. This entry keeps only the CDR3 DNA: 42 bases, framed from base 1. The germline V gene (reference sequence) yields DFQATT for CDR1 and SNEGSKA for CDR2. Specimen: blood. The clonotype originates from a man at least 80 years old in good health. This chain joins TRBV20-1 to TRBJ2-1; the D segment might be TRBD1 or TRBD2, since each matches 5 bases. The CDR3 protein is CSAVRPGPYNEQFF. The nucleotide sequence is TGCAGTGCTGTTAGACCGGGGCCCTACAATGAGCAGTTCTTC.